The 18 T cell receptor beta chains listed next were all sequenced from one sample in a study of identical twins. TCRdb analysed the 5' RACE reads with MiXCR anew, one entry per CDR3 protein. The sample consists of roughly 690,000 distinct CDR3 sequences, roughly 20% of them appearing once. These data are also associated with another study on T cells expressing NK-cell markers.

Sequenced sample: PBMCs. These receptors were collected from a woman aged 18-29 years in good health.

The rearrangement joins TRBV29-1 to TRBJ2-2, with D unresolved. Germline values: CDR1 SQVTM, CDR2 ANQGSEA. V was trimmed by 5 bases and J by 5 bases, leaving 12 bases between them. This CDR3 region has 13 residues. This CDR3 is CSVKGSWTGELFF. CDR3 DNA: TGCAGCGTTAAGGGAAGTTGGACCGGGGAGCTGTTTTTT.

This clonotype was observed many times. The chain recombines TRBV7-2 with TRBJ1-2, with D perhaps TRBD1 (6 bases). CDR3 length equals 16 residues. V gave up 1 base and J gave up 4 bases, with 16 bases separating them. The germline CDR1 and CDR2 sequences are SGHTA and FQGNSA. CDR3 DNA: TGTGCCAGCAGCTTAGAGGGGGTCGGGACGGGCTATGGCTACACCTTC. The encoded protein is CASSLEGVGTGYGYTF. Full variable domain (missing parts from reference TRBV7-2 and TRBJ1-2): GAGVSQSPSNKVTEKGKDVELRCDPISGHTALYWYRQSLGQGLEFLIYFQGNSAPDKSGLPSDRFSAERTGGSVSTLTIQRTQQEDSAVYLCASSLEGVGTGYGYTFGSGTRLTVV.

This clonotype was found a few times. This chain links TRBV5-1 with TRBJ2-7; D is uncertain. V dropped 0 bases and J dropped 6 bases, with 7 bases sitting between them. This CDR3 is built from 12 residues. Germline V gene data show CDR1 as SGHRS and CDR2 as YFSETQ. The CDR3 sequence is CASSLVGPEQYF. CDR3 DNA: TGCGCCAGCAGCTTGGTGGGTCCCGAGCAGTACTTC.

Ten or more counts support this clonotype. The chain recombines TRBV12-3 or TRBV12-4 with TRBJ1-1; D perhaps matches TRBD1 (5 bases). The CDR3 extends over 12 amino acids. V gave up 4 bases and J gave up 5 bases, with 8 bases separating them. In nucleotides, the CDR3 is TGTGCCAGCAGTTCACGACAGACTGAAGCTTTCTTT. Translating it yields CASSSRQTEAFF.

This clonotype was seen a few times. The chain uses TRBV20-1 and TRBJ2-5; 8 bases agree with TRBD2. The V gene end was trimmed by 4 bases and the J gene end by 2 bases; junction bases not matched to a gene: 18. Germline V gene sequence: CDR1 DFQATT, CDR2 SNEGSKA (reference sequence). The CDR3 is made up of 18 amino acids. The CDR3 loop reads CSATYIPREDFQQETQYF. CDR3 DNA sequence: TGCAGTGCTACCTATATTCCGCGGGAGGATTTTCAGCAAGAGACCCAGTACTTC.

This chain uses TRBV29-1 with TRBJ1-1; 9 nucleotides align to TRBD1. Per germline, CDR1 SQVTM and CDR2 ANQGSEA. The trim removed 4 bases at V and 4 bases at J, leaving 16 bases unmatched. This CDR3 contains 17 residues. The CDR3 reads CSVGPSGQGFVGTEAFF. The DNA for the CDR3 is TGCAGCGTTGGTCCCTCGGGACAGGGCTTCGTAGGCACTGAAGCTTTCTTT.

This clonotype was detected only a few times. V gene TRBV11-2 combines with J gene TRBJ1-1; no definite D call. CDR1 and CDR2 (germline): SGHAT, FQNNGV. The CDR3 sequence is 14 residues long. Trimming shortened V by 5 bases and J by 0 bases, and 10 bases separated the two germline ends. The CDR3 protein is CASSRGFMNTEAFF. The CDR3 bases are TGTGCCAGCAGCCGCGGGTTCATGAACACTGAAGCTTTCTTT.

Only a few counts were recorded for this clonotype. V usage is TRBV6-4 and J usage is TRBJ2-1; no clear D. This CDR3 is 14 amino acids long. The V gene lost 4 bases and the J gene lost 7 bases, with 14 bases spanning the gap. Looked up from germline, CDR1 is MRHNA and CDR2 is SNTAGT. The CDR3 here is CASSGSQRTNEQFF. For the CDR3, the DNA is TGTGCCAGCAGTGGAAGCCAAAGAACTAATGAGCAGTTCTTC.

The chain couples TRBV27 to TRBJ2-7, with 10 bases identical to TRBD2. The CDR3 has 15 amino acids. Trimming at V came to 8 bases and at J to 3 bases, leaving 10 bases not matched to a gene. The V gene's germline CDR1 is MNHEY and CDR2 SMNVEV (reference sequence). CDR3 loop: CASPYSGGTHYEQYF. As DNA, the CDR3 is TGTGCCAGCCCTTATAGCGGGGGGACCCACTACGAGCAGTACTTC.

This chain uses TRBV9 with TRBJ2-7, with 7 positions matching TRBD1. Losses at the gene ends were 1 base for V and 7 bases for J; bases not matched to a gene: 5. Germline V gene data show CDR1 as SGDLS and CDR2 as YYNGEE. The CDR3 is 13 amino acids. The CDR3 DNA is TGTGCCAGCAGCGTACAGGGGGATCGGGAGCAGTACTTC. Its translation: CASSVQGDREQYF.

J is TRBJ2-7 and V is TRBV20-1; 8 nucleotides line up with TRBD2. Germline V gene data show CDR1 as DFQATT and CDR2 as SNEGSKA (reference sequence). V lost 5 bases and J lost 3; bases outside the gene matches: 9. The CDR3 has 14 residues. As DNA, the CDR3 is TGCAGTGCTGCGGGGGGTGGTAGGGGCTACGAGCAGTACTTC. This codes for CSAAGGGRGYEQYF.

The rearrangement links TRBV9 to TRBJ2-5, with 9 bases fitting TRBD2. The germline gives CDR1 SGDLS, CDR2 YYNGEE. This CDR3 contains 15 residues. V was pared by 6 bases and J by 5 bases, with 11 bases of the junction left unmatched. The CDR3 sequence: CASTERGAGTETQYF. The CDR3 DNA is TGTGCCAGCACTGAGCGGGGGGCCGGTACCGAGACCCAGTACTTC.

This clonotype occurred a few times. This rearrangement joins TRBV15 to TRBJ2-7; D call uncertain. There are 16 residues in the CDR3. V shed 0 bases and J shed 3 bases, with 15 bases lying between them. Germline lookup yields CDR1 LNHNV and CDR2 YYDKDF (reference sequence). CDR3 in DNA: TGTGCCACCAGCAGAGATCGCGGTAGCACTTTCTACGAGCAGTACTTC. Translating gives CATSRDRGSTFYEQYF.

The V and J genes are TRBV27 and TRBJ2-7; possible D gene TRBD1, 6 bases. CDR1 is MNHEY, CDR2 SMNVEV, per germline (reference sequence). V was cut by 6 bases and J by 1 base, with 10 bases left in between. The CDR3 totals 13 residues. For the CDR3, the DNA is TGTGCCAGCAGACAGGGTTTGTCCTACGAGCAGTACTTC. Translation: CASRQGLSYEQYF.

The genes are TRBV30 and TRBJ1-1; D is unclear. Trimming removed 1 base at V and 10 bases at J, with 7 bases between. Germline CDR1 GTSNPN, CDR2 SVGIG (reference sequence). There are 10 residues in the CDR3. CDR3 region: CAWSDVRAFF. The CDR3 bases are TGTGCCTGGAGTGATGTCCGAGCTTTCTTT.

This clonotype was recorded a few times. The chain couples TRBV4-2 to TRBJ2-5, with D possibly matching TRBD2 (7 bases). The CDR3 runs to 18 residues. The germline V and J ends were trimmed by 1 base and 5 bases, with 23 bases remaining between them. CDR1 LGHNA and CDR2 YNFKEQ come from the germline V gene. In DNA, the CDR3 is TGTGCCAGCAGCCAAGCGGGGACCTCAAGGGGGGGCCTTGAGACCCAGTACTTC. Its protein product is CASSQAGTSRGGLETQYF.

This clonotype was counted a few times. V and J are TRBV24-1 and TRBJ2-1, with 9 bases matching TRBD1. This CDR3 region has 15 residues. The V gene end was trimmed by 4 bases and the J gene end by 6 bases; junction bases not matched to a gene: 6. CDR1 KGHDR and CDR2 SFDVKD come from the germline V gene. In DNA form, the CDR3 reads TGTGCCACCAGTGACCGCGGACAGGGGAGCAATGAGCAGTTCTTC. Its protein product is CATSDRGQGSNEQFF.

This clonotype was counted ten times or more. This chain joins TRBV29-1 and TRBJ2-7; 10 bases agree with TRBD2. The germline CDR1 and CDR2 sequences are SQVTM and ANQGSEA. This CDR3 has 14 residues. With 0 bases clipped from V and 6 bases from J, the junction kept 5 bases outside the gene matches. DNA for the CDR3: TGCAGCGTTGAAGATAGCCTAGCGGGAGTCGAGCAGTACTTC. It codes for CSVEDSLAGVEQYF.